This T cell receptor (beta chain) is from a study of vaccination effects on CD4 cells after COVID-19. Generated by immunoSEQ multiplex PCR, the TCRdb table keeps only in-frame clones and is missing some. The table includes tens of thousands of clones, roughly 70% detected once. Prior to sequencing, the ViraFEST assay stimulated PBMC with viral peptide pools, which expanded the antigen-specific CD4+ T cells. After around nine days in culture, the CD4+ T cells were isolated. Nucleocapsid antibodies were negative in the vaccine recipients, who had never had SARS-CoV-2 infection. A single count supports this clone. The antigen is undetermined. The CDR3 contains 14 residues. CDR1 is SGHRS and CDR2 is YFSETQ in the germline V gene. V shed 5 bases and J shed 1 base, with 13 bases lying between them.

This clonotype was obtained from a human donor who received a COVID-19 vaccine. Sequenced here: CD4+ T cells from PBMCs cultured with SARS-CoV-2 spike peptides, sampled before COVID-19 vaccination. The J gene is TRBJ2-7, the V gene TRBV5-1; unclear D gene. The DNA for the CDR3 is TGCGCCAGCAGGGACCTAACTGGTTCCTACGAGCAGTACTTC. It translates to CASRDLTGSYEQYF.